The rows below give T cell receptor beta chains drawn from one sample of a study of blood T cells in healthy people across ages. TCRdb called the 5' RACE reads again in MiXCR, with one record for every CDR3 protein. The repertoire holds approximately 800,000 distinct CDR3 sequences, with approximately 60% as singletons. Material: blood. Receptors were obtained from a man in his forties in good health. Each CDR3 is given with its conserved first and last residue. The order of the fields is J gene, V gene, clone size, CDR3 length, D gene, CDR3 DNA, CDR3 protein. The D gene is left open where the match is weak. The size entry is marked missing in some rows and otherwise reads once, few, many or a size class.

>TRBJ2-1|TRBV4-1|once|17|.
TGCGCCAGCAGCCAAGAACTTGGACAGCGGTACTACAATGAGCAGTTCTTC
CASSQELGQRYYNEQFF
>TRBJ2-1|TRBV12-3/TRBV12-4|.|15|TRBD1
TGTGCCAGCAGTGCCGCAGGGGGCTTGGGCAATGAGCAGTTCTTC
CASSAAGGLGNEQFF
>TRBJ2-5|TRBV7-3|.|15|.
TGTGCCAGCAGCTTAACTCCCGGGTCGGGAGAGACCCAGTACTTC
CASSLTPGSGETQYF
>TRBJ2-5|TRBV3-1|.|16|.
TGTGCCAGCAGCCAAGTTGCCGGGGGAGGACAAGAGACCCAGTACTTC
CASSQVAGGGQETQYF
>TRBJ1-2|TRBV7-3|.|14|.
TGTGCCAGCAGCCTAGACGGACAGTTCGGAGGCTACACCTTC
CASSLDGQFGGYTF
>TRBJ2-5|TRBV29-1|.|15|.
TGCAGCGTTGAGGATACAGGGGGGGTACAAGAGACCCAGTACTTC
CSVEDTGGVQETQYF
>TRBJ2-2|TRBV7-8|.|16|TRBD1
TGTGCCAGCAGCCAAGACAGGGGCCCCGGGACCGGGGAGCTGTTTTTT
CASSQDRGPGTGELFF
>TRBJ2-5|TRBV6-1|.|15|.
TGTGCCAGCAGTGAAGGATCGGGGGTAGGGGAGACCCAGTACTTC
CASSEGSGVGETQYF
>TRBJ1-1|TRBV7-2|.|17|.
TGTGCCAGCAGCCCGCGAAGGGGGAGGGTGGGTAACACTGAAGCTTTCTTT
CASSPRRGRVGNTEAFF
>TRBJ2-5|TRBV29-1|.|16|TRBD2
TGCTCAGGGGGGGTTCTAGCGGGAGGGCCTGAAGAGACCCAGTACTTC
CSGGVLAGGPEETQYF
>TRBJ1-5|TRBV6-2/TRBV6-3|.|15|.
TGTGCCAGCAGTTTCCTACAGGGAAACAATCAGCCCCAGCATTTT
CASSFLQGNNQPQHF
>TRBJ2-1|TRBV10-3|few|14|.
TGTGCCATCAGTGATTTTCAGGGGTACAATGAGCAGTTCTTC
CAISDFQGYNEQFF
>TRBJ2-5|TRBV14|.|15|.
TGTGCCAGCAGCCAAGTTGGCGGGACGGGAGAGACCCAGTACTTC
CASSQVGGTGETQYF
>TRBJ2-7|TRBV6-1|.|20|TRBD2
TGTGCCAGCAGTGAAGGTGGAGGTCCCACAGCCGGGACTAGCCTCTCCGTGCAGTACTTC
CASSEGGGPTAGTSLSVQYF
>TRBJ2-7|TRBV11-3|.|15|TRBD2
TGTGCCAGCACCTCGGTAGCGGGAGATATTTACGAGCAGTACTTC
CASTSVAGDIYEQYF
>TRBJ2-3|TRBV29-1|.|12|TRBD2
TGCAGCGTTCGACAAGCGGGGGATACGCAGTATTTT
CSVRQAGDTQYF
>TRBJ2-5|TRBV6-6|.|17|TRBD2
TGTGCCAGCAGACTTCCGGGACTAGCGGGAGCGGGAAATGAGCAGTACTTC
CASRLPGLAGAGNEQYF
>TRBJ2-7|TRBV6-4|.|18|TRBD1
TGTGCCAGCAGGGACCCGGGACAGGCCTTATTGATGAACTACGAGCAGTACTTC
CASRDPGQALLMNYEQYF
>TRBJ2-2|TRBV9|.|17|TRBD2
TGTGCCAGCAGCTCTAGCGGGGGAGGCGCGAACACCGGGGAGCTGTTTTTT
CASSSSGGGANTGELFF
>TRBJ2-5|TRBV5-1|once|16|.
TGCGCCAGCAGCTTGTTAGGCAGATACCGAGAAGAGACCCAGTACTTC
CASSLLGRYREETQYF
>TRBJ2-7|TRBV28|.|17|.
TGTGCCAGCAGTACCCGCAGGGGAGTAAACGTACGGGACGAGCAGTACTTC
CASSTRRGVNVRDEQYF
>TRBJ2-7|TRBV14|few|13|.
TGTGCCAGCAGCCAACAGGGGACCTACGAGCAGTACTTC
CASSQQGTYEQYF
>TRBJ2-3|TRBV10-3|few|17|.
TGTGCCATCAGTCCTATGCTCGCGGGGGCGGCAGCAGATACGCAGTATTTT
CAISPMLAGAAADTQYF
>TRBJ2-7|TRBV24-1|.|17|.
TGTGCCACCAGTGACCCGGTCGGGGGGACAGGCAGATACGAGCAGTACTTC
CATSDPVGGTGRYEQYF
>TRBJ2-3|TRBV7-9|.|15|TRBD1
TGTGCCAGTCAACGTCTGGGACAGCACACAGATACGCAGTATTTT
CASQRLGQHTDTQYF
>TRBJ2-1|TRBV6-5|.|16|TRBD2
TGTGCCAGCAGTCTCGCCGGACTAGCGGATTACAATGAGCAGTTCTTC
CASSLAGLADYNEQFF
>TRBJ1-4|TRBV7-9|.|17|TRBD1
TGTGCCAGCAGCTCCCGGACTCCGGGACAGGGGTTTGAAAAACTGTTTTTT
CASSSRTPGQGFEKLFF
>TRBJ2-5|TRBV7-2|.|15|.
TGTGCCAGCAGCCCACTAGGCCCCCCGGGGGAGACCCAGTACTTC
CASSPLGPPGETQYF
>TRBJ2-1|TRBV20-1|.|14|.
TGCAGTTCCAGGGGGGGCGATACCTACAATGAGCAGTTCTTC
CSSRGGDTYNEQFF
>TRBJ2-3|TRBV20-1|.|12|.
TGCAGTGCTTCCAGGGTTCCAGATACGCAGTATTTT
CSASRVPDTQYF
>TRBJ1-2|TRBV7-2|.|16|TRBD1
TGTGCCAGCAGCGCTCGGGGGGACAGGGGGCGCGGTGGCTACACCTTC
CASSARGDRGRGGYTF
>TRBJ2-1|TRBV20-1|.|14|TRBD2
TGCAGTGCTGATACTAGCGGGGCGTACAATGAGCAGTTCTTC
CSADTSGAYNEQFF
>TRBJ2-5|TRBV7-2|.|12|.
TGTGCCAGCAGCTTAGAGCTGGGGGCCCAGTACTTC
CASSLELGAQYF
>TRBJ1-5|TRBV7-9|.|15|.
TGTGCCAGCAGCTACACTCAGGGTGGGGGTCAGCCCCAGCATTTT
CASSYTQGGGQPQHF
>TRBJ2-4|TRBV29-1|.|16|.
TGCAGCAGAACCGCCTGGGGGTTAGGGGTCAAAAACATTCAGTACTTC
CSRTAWGLGVKNIQYF
>TRBJ1-5|TRBV10-3|.|13|TRBD1
TGTGCGATGGGGGGCAGGGGGAATCAGCCCCAGCATTTT
CAMGGRGNQPQHF
>TRBJ2-7|TRBV9|.|14|.
TGTGCCAGCAGCGTAGGGACTAAACCCTACGAGCAGTACTTC
CASSVGTKPYEQYF
>TRBJ2-7|TRBV10-3|few|15|.
TGTGCCATCAGTACCGACGGGACCTCCTCCTACGAGCAGTACTTC
CAISTDGTSSYEQYF
>TRBJ2-5|TRBV15|.|16|TRBD2
TGTGCCACCAGCCCACGGACTAGATCGGCCGGAGAGACCCAGTACTTC
CATSPRTRSAGETQYF
>TRBJ2-1|TRBV28|.|14|.
TGTGCCAGCAGTTCCCCTGAGGGGAACAATGAGCAGTTCTTC
CASSSPEGNNEQFF
>TRBJ1-5|TRBV28|many|13|.
TGTGCCAGCAGTTTAGGGGGATCGCAGCCCCAGCATTTT
CASSLGGSQPQHF
>TRBJ1-2|TRBV25-1|.|13|.
TGTGCCAGCAGTGCCTCGACAGGTCGCGGCTACACCTTC
CASSASTGRGYTF
>TRBJ2-1|TRBV5-1|many|13|TRBD1
TGCGCCAGCAGCCTGAACAGGGGTAATGAGCAGTTCTTC
CASSLNRGNEQFF
>TRBJ2-1|TRBV7-9|.|15|TRBD2
TGTGCCAGCAGCTCGCCTAGCGGCCCTGGGAATGAGCAGTTCTTC
CASSSPSGPGNEQFF
>TRBJ2-5|TRBV20-1|.|14|.
TGCAGTGCTACGGTAGGGCAGAGAGTAGAGACCCAGTACTTC
CSATVGQRVETQYF
>TRBJ1-6|TRBV6-1|once|13|TRBD1
TGTGCCAGCGAGACAGGGAACGATTCACCCCTCCACTTT
CASETGNDSPLHF
>TRBJ2-3|TRBV7-9|few|15|TRBD2
TGTGCCAGCAGCTCCATAGCGGGGCGAACAGATACGCAGTATTTT
CASSSIAGRTDTQYF
>TRBJ1-1|TRBV6-5|.|12|.
TGTGCCAGCAGCGAGCGGAGCACTGAAGCTTTCTTT
CASSERSTEAFF
>TRBJ2-2|TRBV11-3|.|16|.
TGTGCCAGCAGCTTAGATGGCGGGACTTACACCGGGGAGCTGTTTTTT
CASSLDGGTYTGELFF
>TRBJ2-7|TRBV20-1|.|14|TRBD2
TGCAGTGCTTCCTCGACTAGCGTAACCTACGAGCAGTACTTC
CSASSTSVTYEQYF
>TRBJ2-1|TRBV13|.|16|.
TGTGCCAGCAGCTTTAGGGGGGCGGGACGGGGCAATGAGCAGTTCTTC
CASSFRGAGRGNEQFF
>TRBJ2-5|TRBV7-2|many|13|.
TGTGCCAGCAGCTTGTCGTACCAAGAGACCCAGTACTTC
CASSLSYQETQYF
>TRBJ2-1|TRBV4-3|.|17|TRBD1
TGCGCCAGCAGCCTTCAAACCGGGACAGGGGGCTACAATGAGCAGTTCTTC
CASSLQTGTGGYNEQFF
>TRBJ2-5|TRBV11-2|.|16|.
TGTGCCAGCAGCTCGTCGGGCTCTAGGTACCAAGAGACCCAGTACTTC
CASSSSGSRYQETQYF
>TRBJ2-3|TRBV7-9|.|14|TRBD2
TGTGCCAGCAGCAAAGCGGGAGTGGCAGATACGCAGTATTTT
CASSKAGVADTQYF
>TRBJ1-2|TRBV5-5|.|13|TRBD1
TGTGCCAGCAGTCCGGAGGGGGCTACGGGCTACACCTTC
CASSPEGATGYTF